These T cell receptor beta chains were read from a single sample in a study of T-cell memory formation after mild COVID-19. TCRdb re-derived calls from the 5' RACE reads in MiXCR, one entry per CDR3 protein. The table shows just under 50,000 distinct CDR3 sequences, with approximately 12% occurring only once. Sample: PBMCs or a T cell subset sorted from them (not recorded which). Every receptor here comes from a man younger than 35 who had mild COVID-19 (a few samples of this study predate the infection). Cell type and time point are not known. Both conserved end residues are trimmed from each CDR3. Rows give clone size only sometimes, using once, few, many, or a class for an expanded clone.

abundance,v_gene,CDR3aa
few,TRBV7-2,ASSVDSPYEQY
few,TRBV9,ASSVVQGPEAF
-,TRBV12-3/TRBV12-4,ASTNSGNTIY
-,TRBV7-9,ASSLGTGDTDTQY
once,TRBV6-2/TRBV6-3,ASSPGTENTDTQY
-,TRBV5-1,ASSLDGNNYGYT
few,TRBV30,AWRGSDYQPQH
few,TRBV7-2,ASSLAPLAGTDTQY
few,TRBV2,ASSERTREKLF
many,TRBV7-3,ASSLTFGGLPYNEQF
-,TRBV6-2/TRBV6-3,ASTRGLKETQY
-,TRBV21-1,ASSKLVGGQGETQY
-,TRBV5-4,ASRPDPTDTQY
many,TRBV4-3,ASSQDPGWNSPLH
few,TRBV27,ASSHRVAGETQY
-,TRBV7-2,ASSRQTGVRSDTQY
many,TRBV5-1,ASATTGGAFQTQY
many,TRBV7-2,ASSSARYTDTQY
-,TRBV18,ASSPQGFYNEQF
-,TRBV19,ASTSFRDQPQH
many,TRBV5-1,ASQIFSGGAYTQY
few,TRBV4-1,ASSQELGGRGAEAF
-,TRBV7-2,ASSYQGGNQPQH
-,TRBV12-3/TRBV12-4,ASSLLLAGFHEQF
few,TRBV20-1,SAGPSANEQF
many,TRBV5-5,ASSLPGSSSYEQY
many,TRBV27,ASGTSATPYEQY
few,TRBV9,ASSVSGAKGTEAF
few,TRBV7-9,ASSFGGDSLANEKLF
few,TRBV3-1,ASSLDRLGDTQY
-,TRBV11-2,ASSSREFPDTQY
few,TRBV6-2/TRBV6-3,ASSYLDRGNSPLH
few,TRBV4-3,ASSQVLDRGDYGYT
-,TRBV9,ASSVGQGWGNIQY
many,TRBV5-1,ASSLAGTKY
few,TRBV7-8,ASRQGQGPTGELF
few,TRBV5-1,ASSLDRVGRTSGELF
medium-sized,TRBV4-1,ASSQPRRGGTDTQY
-,TRBV10-3,AISQQGLAKNIQY
-,TRBV12-3/TRBV12-4,ASTRQGRGAVADTQY
few,TRBV7-6,ASSWGTGRETQY
many,TRBV7-2,ASSSPRQRTGELF
few,TRBV11-3,ASSPGQGEIQY
-,TRBV18,ASSPTANRDTQY
-,TRBV20-1,SARPQGNIQY
few,TRBV4-3,ASSQDFLDATDTQY